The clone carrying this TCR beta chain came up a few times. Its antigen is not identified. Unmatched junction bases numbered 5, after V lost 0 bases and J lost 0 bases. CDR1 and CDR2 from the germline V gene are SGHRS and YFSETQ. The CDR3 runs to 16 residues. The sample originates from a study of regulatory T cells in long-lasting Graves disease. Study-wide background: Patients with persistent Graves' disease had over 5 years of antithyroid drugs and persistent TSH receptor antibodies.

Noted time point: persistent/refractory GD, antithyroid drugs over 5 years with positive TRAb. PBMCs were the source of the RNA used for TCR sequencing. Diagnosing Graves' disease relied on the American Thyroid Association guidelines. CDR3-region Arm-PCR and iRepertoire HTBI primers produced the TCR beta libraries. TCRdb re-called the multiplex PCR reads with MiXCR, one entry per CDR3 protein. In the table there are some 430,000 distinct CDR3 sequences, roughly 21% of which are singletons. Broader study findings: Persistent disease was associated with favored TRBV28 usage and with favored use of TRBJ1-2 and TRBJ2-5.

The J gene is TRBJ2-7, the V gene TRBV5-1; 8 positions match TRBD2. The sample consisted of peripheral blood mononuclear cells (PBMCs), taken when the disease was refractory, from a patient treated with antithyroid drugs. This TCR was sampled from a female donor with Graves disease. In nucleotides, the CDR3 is TGCGCCAGCAGCTTGGGACTAGCGTTGAGCTCCTACGAGCAGTACTTC. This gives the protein CASSLGLALSSYEQYF.